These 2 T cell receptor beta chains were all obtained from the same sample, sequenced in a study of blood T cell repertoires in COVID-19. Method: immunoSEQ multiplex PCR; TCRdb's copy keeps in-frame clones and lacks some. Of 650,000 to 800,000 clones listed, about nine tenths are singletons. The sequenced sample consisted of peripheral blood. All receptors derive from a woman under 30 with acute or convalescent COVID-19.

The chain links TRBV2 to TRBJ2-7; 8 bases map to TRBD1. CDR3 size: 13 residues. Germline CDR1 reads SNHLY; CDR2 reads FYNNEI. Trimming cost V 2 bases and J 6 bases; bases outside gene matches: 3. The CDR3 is CASSERGTGEQYF. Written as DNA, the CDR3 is TGTGCCAGCAGTGAAAGGGGGACAGGCGAGCAGTACTTC.

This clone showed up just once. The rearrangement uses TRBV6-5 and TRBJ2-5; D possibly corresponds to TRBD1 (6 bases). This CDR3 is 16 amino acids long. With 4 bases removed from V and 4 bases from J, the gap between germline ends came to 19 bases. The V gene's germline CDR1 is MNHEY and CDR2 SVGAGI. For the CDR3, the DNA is TGTGCCAGCAGTTTCAGGCCCGTCGACAGGAGAGAGACCCAGTACTTC. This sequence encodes CASSFRPVDRRETQYF.